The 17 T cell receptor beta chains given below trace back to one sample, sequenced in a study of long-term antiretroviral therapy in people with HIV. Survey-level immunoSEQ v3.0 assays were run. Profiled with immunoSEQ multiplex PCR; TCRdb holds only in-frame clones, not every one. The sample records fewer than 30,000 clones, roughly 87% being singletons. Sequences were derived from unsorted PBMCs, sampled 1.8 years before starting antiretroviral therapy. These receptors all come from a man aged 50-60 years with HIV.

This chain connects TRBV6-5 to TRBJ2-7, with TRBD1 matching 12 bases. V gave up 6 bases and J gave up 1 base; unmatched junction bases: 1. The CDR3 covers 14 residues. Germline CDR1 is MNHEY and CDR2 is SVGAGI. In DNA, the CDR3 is TGTGCCAGCAGGGGACAGGGGGCTTCCTACGAGCAGTACTTC. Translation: CASRGQGASYEQYF.

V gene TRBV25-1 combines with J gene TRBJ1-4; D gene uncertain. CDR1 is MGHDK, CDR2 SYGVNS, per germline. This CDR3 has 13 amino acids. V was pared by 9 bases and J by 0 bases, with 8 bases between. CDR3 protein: CASRRATNEKLFF. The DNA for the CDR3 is TGTGCCAGTAGAAGGGCAACTAATGAAAAACTGTTTTTT.

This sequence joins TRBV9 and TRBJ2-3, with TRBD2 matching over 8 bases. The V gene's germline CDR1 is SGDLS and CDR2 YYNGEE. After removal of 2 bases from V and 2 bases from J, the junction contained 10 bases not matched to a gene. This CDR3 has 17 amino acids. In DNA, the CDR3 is TGTGCCAGCAGCGTGACGGGGGGGACTACCCACACAGATACGCAGTATTTT. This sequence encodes CASSVTGGTTHTDTQYF.

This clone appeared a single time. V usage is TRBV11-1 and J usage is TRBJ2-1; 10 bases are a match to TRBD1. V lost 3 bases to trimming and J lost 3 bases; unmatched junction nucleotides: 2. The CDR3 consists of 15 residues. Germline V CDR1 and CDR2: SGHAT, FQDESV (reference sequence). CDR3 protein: CASSLGQGYYNEQFF. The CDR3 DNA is TGTGCCAGCAGCTTGGGACAGGGGTACTACAATGAGCAGTTCTTC.

CDR3 amino acids: CASSLGGTPIYEQYF. The CDR3 region has the DNA TGCGCCAGCAGCTTGGGTGGGACACCAATCTACGAGCAGTACTTC. This chain connects TRBV5-1 to TRBJ2-7, with TRBD1 as a possible D gene (6 bases). Germline lookup yields CDR1 SGHRS and CDR2 YFSETQ. CDR3 length: 15 residues. V dropped 0 bases and J dropped 3 bases, with 13 bases sitting between them.

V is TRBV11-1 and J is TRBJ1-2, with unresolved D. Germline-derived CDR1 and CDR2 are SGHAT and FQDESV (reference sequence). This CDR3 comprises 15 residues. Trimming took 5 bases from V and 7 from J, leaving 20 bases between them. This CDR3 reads CASSPSPLARSGYTF. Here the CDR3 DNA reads TGTGCCAGCAGCCCCAGTCCCCTGGCGCGAAGTGGCTACACCTTC. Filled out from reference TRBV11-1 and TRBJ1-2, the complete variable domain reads EAEVAQSPRYKITEKSQAVAFWCDPISGHATLYWYRQILGQGPELLVQFQDESVVDDSQLPKDRFSAERLKGVDSTLKIQPAELGDSAMYLCASSPSPLARSGYTFGSGTRLTVV.

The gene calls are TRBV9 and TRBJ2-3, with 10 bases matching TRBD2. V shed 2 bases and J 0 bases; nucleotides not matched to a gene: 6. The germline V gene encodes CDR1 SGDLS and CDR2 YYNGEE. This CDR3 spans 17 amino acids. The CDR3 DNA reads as TGTGCCAGCAGCGTCGGTACTAGCGGGGCCAGCACAGATACGCAGTATTTT. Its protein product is CASSVGTSGASTDTQYF.

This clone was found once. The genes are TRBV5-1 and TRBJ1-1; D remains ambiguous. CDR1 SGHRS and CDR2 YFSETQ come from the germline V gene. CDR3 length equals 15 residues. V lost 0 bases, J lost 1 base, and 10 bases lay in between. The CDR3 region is CASSLVLGGNTEAFF. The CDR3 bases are TGCGCCAGCAGCTTGGTTCTCGGAGGGAACACTGAAGCTTTCTTT. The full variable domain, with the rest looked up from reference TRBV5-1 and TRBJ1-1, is KAGVTQTPRYLIKTRGQQVTLSCSPISGHRSVSWYQQTPGQGLQFLFEYFSETQRNKGNFPGRFSGRQFSNSRSEMNVSTLELGDSALYLCASSLVLGGNTEAFFGQGTRLTVV.

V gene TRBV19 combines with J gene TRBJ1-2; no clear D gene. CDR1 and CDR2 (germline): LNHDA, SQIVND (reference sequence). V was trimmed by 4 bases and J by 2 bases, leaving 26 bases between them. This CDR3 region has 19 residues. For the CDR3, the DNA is TGTGCCAGTAGTACCCGATTTCCGACCTGGGAGATCGTGAACTATGGCTACACCTTC. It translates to CASSTRFPTWEIVNYGYTF. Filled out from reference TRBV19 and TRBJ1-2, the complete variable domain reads DGGITQSPKYLFRKEGQNVTLSCEQNLNHDAMYWYRQDPGQGLRLIYYSQIVNDFQKGDIAEGYSVSREKKESFPLTVTSAQKNPTAFYLCASSTRFPTWEIVNYGYTFGSGTRLTVV.

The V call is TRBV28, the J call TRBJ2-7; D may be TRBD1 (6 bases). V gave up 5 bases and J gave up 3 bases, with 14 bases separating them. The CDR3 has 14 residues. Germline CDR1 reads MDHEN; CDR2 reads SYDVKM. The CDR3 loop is CASSPTGTLYEQYF. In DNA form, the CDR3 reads TGTGCCAGCAGTCCAACCGGGACACTCTACGAGCAGTACTTC.

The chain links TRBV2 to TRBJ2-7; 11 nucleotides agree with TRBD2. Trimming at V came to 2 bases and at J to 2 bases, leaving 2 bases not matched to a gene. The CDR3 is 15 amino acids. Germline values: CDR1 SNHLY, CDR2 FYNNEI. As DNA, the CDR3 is TGTGCCAGCAGTGAATCGGGACTAGCGGCCTACGAGCAGTACTTC. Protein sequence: CASSESGLAAYEQYF.

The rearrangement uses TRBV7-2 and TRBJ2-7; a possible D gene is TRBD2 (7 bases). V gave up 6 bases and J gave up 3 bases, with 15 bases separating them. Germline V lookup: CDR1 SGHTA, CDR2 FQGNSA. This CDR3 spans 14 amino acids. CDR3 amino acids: CASRPGGPSYEQYF. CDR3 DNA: TGTGCCAGCAGACCCGGGGGGCCAAGCTACGAGCAGTACTTC.

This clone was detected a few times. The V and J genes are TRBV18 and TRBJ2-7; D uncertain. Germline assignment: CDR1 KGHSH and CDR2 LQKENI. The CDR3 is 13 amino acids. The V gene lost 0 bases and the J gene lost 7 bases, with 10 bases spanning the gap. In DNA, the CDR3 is TGTGCCAGCTCACCACCGAATCCCGGTGAGCAGTACTTC. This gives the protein CASSPPNPGEQYF.

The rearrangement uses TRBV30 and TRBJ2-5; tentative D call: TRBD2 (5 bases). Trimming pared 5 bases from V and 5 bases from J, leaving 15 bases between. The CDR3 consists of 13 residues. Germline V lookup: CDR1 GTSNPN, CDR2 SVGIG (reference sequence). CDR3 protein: CAWVSTRAETQYF. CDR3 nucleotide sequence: TGTGCCTGGGTTAGCACGAGGGCCGAGACCCAGTACTTC. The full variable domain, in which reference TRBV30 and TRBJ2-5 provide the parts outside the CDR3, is SQTIHQWPATLVQPVGSPLSLECTVEGTSNPNLYWYRQAAGRGLQLLFYSVGIGQISSEVPQNLSASRPQDRQFILSSKKLLLSDSGFYLCAWVSTRAETQYFGPGTRLLVL.

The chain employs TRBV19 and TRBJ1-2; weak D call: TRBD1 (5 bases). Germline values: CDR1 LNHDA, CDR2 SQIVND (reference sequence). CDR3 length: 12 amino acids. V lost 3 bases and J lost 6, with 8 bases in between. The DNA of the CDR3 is TGTGCCAGTAGTATCGGGGCCAATGGCTACACCTTC. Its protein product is CASSIGANGYTF.

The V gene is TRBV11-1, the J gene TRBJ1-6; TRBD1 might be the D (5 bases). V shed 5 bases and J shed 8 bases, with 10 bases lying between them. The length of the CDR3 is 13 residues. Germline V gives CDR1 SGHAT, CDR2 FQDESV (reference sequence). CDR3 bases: TGTGCCAGCAGCCTGACAGACTATTCACCCCTCCACTTT. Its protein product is CASSLTDYSPLHF.

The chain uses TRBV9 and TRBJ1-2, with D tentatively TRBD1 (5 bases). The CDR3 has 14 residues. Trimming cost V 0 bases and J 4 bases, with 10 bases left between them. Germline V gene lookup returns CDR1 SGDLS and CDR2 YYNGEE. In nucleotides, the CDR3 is TGTGCCAGCAGCGTAGGGGGGGGTACCTATGGCTACACCTTC. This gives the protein CASSVGGGTYGYTF.